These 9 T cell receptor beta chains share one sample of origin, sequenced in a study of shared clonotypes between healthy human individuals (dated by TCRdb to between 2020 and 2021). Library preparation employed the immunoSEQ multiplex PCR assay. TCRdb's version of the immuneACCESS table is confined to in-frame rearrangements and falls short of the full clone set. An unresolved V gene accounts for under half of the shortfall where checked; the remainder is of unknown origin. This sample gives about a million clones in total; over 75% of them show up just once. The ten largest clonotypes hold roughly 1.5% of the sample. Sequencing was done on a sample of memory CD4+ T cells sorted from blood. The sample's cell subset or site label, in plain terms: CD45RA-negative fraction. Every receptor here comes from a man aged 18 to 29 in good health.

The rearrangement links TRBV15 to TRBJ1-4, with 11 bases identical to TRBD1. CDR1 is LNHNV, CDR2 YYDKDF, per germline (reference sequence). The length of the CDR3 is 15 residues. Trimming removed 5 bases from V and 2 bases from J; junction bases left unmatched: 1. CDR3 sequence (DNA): TGTGCCACCAGCGGGGACAGGGGGACTAATGAAAAACTGTTTTTT. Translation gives CATSGDRGTNEKLFF. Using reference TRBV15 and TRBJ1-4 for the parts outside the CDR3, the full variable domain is DAMVIQNPRYQVTQFGKPVTLSCSQTLNHNVMYWYQQKSSQAPKLLFHYYDKDFNNEADTPDNFQSRRPNTSFCFLDIRSPGLGDTAMYLCATSGDRGTNEKLFFGSGTQLSVL.

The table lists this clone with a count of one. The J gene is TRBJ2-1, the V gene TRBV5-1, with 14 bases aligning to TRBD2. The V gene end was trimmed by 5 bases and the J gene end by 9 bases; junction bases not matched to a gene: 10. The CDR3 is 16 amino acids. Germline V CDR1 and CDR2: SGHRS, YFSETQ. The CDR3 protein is CASRPGLAGVQGEQFF. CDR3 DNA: TGCGCCAGCAGACCGGGACTAGCGGGGGTACAAGGTGAGCAGTTCTTC.

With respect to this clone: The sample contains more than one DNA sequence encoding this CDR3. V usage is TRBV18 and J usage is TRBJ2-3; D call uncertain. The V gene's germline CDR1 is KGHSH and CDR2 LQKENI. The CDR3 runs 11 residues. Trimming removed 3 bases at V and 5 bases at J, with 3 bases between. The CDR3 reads CASSPKDTQYF. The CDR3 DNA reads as TGTGCCAGCTCACCTAAAGATACGCAGTATTTT.

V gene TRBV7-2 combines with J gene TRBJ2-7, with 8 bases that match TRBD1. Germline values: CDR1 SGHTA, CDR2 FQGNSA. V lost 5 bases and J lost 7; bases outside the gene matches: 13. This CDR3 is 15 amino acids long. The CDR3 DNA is TGTGCCAGCAGCCCCGGGACAGGCGTCCCTCCGGAGCAGTACTTC. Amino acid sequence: CASSPGTGVPPEQYF.

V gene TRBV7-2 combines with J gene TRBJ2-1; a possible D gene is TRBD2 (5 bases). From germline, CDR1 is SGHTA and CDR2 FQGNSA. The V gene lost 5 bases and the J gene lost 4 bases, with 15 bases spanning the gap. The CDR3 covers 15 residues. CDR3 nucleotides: TGTGCCAGCAGCCTTACTTGGGGAGATTACAATGAGCAGTTCTTC. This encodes CASSLTWGDYNEQFF. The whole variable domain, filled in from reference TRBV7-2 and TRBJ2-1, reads GAGVSQSPSNKVTEKGKDVELRCDPISGHTALYWYRQSLGQGLEFLIYFQGNSAPDKSGLPSDRFSAERTGGSVSTLTIQRTQQEDSAVYLCASSLTWGDYNEQFFGPGTRLTVL.

CDR3 in amino acids: CASSYQTGPSGNTIYF. CDR3 DNA sequence: TGTGCCAGCAGCTACCAGACAGGTCCATCTGGAAACACCATATATTTT. V is TRBV6-5 and J is TRBJ1-3; TRBD1 might be the D (6 bases). V was trimmed by 6 bases and J by 1 base, leaving 16 bases between them. The CDR3 loop spans 16 amino acids. Germline lookup yields CDR1 MNHEY and CDR2 SVGAGI.

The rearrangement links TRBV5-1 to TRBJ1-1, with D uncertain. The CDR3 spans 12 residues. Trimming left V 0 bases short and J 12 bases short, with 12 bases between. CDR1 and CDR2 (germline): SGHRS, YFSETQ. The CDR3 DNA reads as TGCGCCAGCAGCTTGGACAGAGGCACGTCTTTCTTT. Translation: CASSLDRGTSFF.

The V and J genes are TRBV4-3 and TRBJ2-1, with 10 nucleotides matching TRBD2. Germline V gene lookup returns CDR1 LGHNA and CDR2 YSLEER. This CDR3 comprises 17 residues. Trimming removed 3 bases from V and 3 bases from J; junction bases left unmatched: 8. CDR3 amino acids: CASSQDRTSGNYNEQFF. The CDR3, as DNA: TGCGCCAGCAGCCAGGACCGTACTAGCGGGAACTACAATGAGCAGTTCTTC.

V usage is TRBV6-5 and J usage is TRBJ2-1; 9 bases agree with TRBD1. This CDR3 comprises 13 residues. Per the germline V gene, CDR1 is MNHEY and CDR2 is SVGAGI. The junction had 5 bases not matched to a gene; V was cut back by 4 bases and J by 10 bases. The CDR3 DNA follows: TGTGCCAGCAGTTTAAACAGGGGGCGCGAGCAGTTCTTC. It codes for CASSLNRGREQFF.